These T cell receptor beta chains were read from a single sample in a study of spatial heterogeneity in lung cancer. TCRdb recomputed calls from the 5' RACE reads with MiXCR, one row per CDR3 protein. The sample contains fewer than 4,500 distinct CDR3 sequences, roughly 7.9% of which appear only once. Sequences were derived from PBMCs, sampled at surgery. These receptors were taken from a female donor with early-stage non-small cell lung cancer. CDR3s include the opening cysteine and the closing phenylalanine or tryptophan. D genes are given only for firm matches. Where a row states a size, it is once, few, many or the class of an expanded clone; other rows omit it.

DNA | CDR3 | J | V | D | size
TGTGCCAGCAGCTCAAGGACTAGCTGGGAGGAGACCCAGTACTTC | CASSSRTSWEETQYF | TRBJ2-5 | TRBV7-9 | TRBD2 | medium-sized
TGTGCCAGCAGCTCCCTCCCCCGGCGGGGACTAGTGGTAGAGACCCAGTACTTC | CASSSLPRRGLVVETQYF | TRBJ2-5 | TRBV7-2 | TRBD2 | many
TGTGCCAGCAGCCCTCAAGCGGGGGGGCCTAATGAGCAGTTCTTC | CASSPQAGGPNEQFF | TRBJ2-1 | TRBV7-2 | TRBD2 | many
TGTGCCAGCAGCTTAGGAGGGGGAAGAGATACGCAGTATTTT | CASSLGGGRDTQYF | TRBJ2-3 | TRBV7-2 | . | many
TGTGCCAGCAGCCCCGGAGGGCCGGACAATGAGCAGTTCTTC | CASSPGGPDNEQFF | TRBJ2-1 | TRBV7-9 | . | medium-sized
TGTGCCAGCGGACGACAGGGTCGGAATTCACCCCTCCACTTT | CASGRQGRNSPLHF | TRBJ1-6 | TRBV9 | TRBD1 | medium-sized
TGTGCCACCAGCAGGGAGATGAACACCGGGGAGCTGTTTTTT | CATSREMNTGELFF | TRBJ2-2 | TRBV15 | . | many
TGTGCCAGCAGCTTAACCTCATACAATGAGCAGTTCTTC | CASSLTSYNEQFF | TRBJ2-1 | TRBV7-2 | . | medium-sized
TGTGCCAGCAGCGTAGTGGCAGGGCCTCTCTACGAGCAGTACTTC | CASSVVAGPLYEQYF | TRBJ2-7 | TRBV9 | . | few
TGCAGTGCTAGCGGAGTGGGGACTCTAGCCAAAAACATTCAGTACTTC | CSASGVGTLAKNIQYF | TRBJ2-4 | TRBV20-1 | . | few
TGCGCCAGCAGCCCCGGGACTAGCGTTTACAATGAGCAGTTCTTC | CASSPGTSVYNEQFF | TRBJ2-1 | TRBV4-3 | TRBD2 | few
TGTGCCAGTAGTATGCAGGGTAGTAATTGGCCTGGGGCCAACGTCCTGACTTTC | CASSMQGSNWPGANVLTF | TRBJ2-6 | TRBV19 | . | medium-sized
TGCGCCAGCAGTCAAGTCCCATCCAGGAGGACTGAAGCTTTCTTT | CASSQVPSRRTEAFF | TRBJ1-1 | TRBV23-1 | . | medium-sized
TGTGCCAGCAGTGACGCAGGGGGCTGGTATAGCAATCAGCCCCAGCATTTT | CASSDAGGWYSNQPQHF | TRBJ1-5 | TRBV2 | TRBD1 | large
TGTGCCAGCAGCTTCGGGACATCGGGGCGACCGAGCTCCTACGAGCAGTACTTC | CASSFGTSGRPSSYEQYF | TRBJ2-7 | TRBV7-6 | . | many
TGTGCCAGCAGGCCGGACAGGGTTGTTTACGAGCAGTACTTC | CASRPDRVVYEQYF | TRBJ2-7 | TRBV6-1 | TRBD1 | many
TGCAGCGTTGACTCAGGCAGGAGTGGCACAGATACGCAGTATTTT | CSVDSGRSGTDTQYF | TRBJ2-3 | TRBV29-1 | . | many
TGCGCCAGCAGCTTAGAGGGACAAGCTAACTATGGCTACACCTTC | CASSLEGQANYGYTF | TRBJ1-2 | TRBV5-1 | . | many
TGTGCCAGCAGCGCCCACGGGACAGGGCTTCCCGGGGAGCTGTTTTTT | CASSAHGTGLPGELFF | TRBJ2-2 | TRBV7-6 | TRBD1 | many
TGTGCCAGCAGCTTAAAAGCGGGGGGCCTTTACAATGAGCAGTTCTTC | CASSLKAGGLYNEQFF | TRBJ2-1 | TRBV7-9 | TRBD2 | .
TGCGCCAGCAGCCAACAAGCCGGGACAGGATCGAGGGAGCAGTACTTC | CASSQQAGTGSREQYF | TRBJ2-7 | TRBV4-3 | TRBD1 | .
TGTGCCAGCAGCTTAAGTGCTAGCACAGATACGCAGTATTTT | CASSLSASTDTQYF | TRBJ2-3 | TRBV11-3 | . | many
TGTGCCAGCAGTCCGAGACAGGCAAGCAATCAGCCCCAGCATTTT | CASSPRQASNQPQHF | TRBJ1-5 | TRBV12-3/TRBV12-4 | . | many
TGCAGCGTTGCAGCGGGAGGGACCTACGAGCAGTACTTC | CSVAAGGTYEQYF | TRBJ2-7 | TRBV29-1 | TRBD2 | few
TGTGCCAGCAGCTTGGCCGGGGGGGATACCTACGAGCAGTACTTC | CASSLAGGDTYEQYF | TRBJ2-7 | TRBV5-5 | TRBD2 | many
TGTGCCAGCAGCCAAGTGGGAACTAGACTGAATGAGCAGTTCTTC | CASSQVGTRLNEQFF | TRBJ2-1 | TRBV4-2 | . | medium-sized
TGCAGCGTTGAAGACGAGCTAGCAGGCATCCAAGAGACCCAGTACTTC | CSVEDELAGIQETQYF | TRBJ2-5 | TRBV29-1 | . | medium-sized
TGTGCCAGCAAGGAAATGGGGGTAAAAACTGAAGCTTTCTTT | CASKEMGVKTEAFF | TRBJ1-1 | TRBV7-9 | . | many
TGTGCCAGCAGCCCAGGACTAGCGGGGAGGCAAGAGCAGTTCTTC | CASSPGLAGRQEQFF | TRBJ2-1 | TRBV11-2 | TRBD2 | medium-sized
TGTGCCAGCAGCCTCGACAGGGTCGCCTACAATGAGCAGTTCTTC | CASSLDRVAYNEQFF | TRBJ2-1 | TRBV7-2 | TRBD1 | many
TGTGCCAGCAGGCCCGGGAGGGGGCCGTCCAACAATGAGCAGTTCTTC | CASRPGRGPSNNEQFF | TRBJ2-1 | TRBV11-2 | . | few
TGCGCCAGCAGCCTGGGGGGACAGCACGAGCAGTACTTC | CASSLGGQHEQYF | TRBJ2-7 | TRBV5-1 | . | medium-sized
TGCAGCGTTGAAGATGGCAGGGGGACCGGGGAGCTGTTTTTT | CSVEDGRGTGELFF | TRBJ2-2 | TRBV29-1 | TRBD1 | medium-sized
TGTGCCAGCGCGGCAGAAACACAAGAGACCCAGTACTTC | CASAAETQETQYF | TRBJ2-5 | TRBV2 | . | many
TGTGCCAGCAGCGGACAGACAGGTTATAATTCACCCCTCCACTTT | CASSGQTGYNSPLHF | TRBJ1-6 | TRBV9 | . | many
TGTGCCACCATATCGGGACAGGACAAAAACATTCAGTACTTC | CATISGQDKNIQYF | TRBJ2-4 | TRBV24-1 | TRBD1 | medium-sized
TGTGCCAGCAGTGAAATGGGGACAGCACAAGGCTACACCTTC | CASSEMGTAQGYTF | TRBJ1-2 | TRBV2 | TRBD1 | many
TGTGCCAGCAGTTACTCCGGGACAGGGATCCACGAGCAGTACTTC | CASSYSGTGIHEQYF | TRBJ2-7 | TRBV6-6 | TRBD1 | medium-sized
TGTGCCAGCAGCGCCAGTCAGGGGCCCAACACCGGGGAGCTGTTTTTT | CASSASQGPNTGELFF | TRBJ2-2 | TRBV5-5 | . | many
TGTGCCATCTCACCTGGAGTTCCCGGGGAGCTGTTTTTT | CAISPGVPGELFF | TRBJ2-2 | TRBV10-3 | . | medium-sized
TGTGCCAGCAGTTACGAGTTAGGGTCCTCTGGAAACACCATATATTTT | CASSYELGSSGNTIYF | TRBJ1-3 | TRBV6-5 | . | many
TGTGCCAGCAGTTACGTGGGGTCTGCCACAGATACGCAGTATTTT | CASSYVGSATDTQYF | TRBJ2-3 | TRBV6-6 | . | medium-sized
TGTGCCAGCAGCTTCGGGGCGCGCACCGGGGAGCTGTTTTTT | CASSFGARTGELFF | TRBJ2-2 | TRBV13 | . | few
TGTGCCAGCAGCTTCAGCGGGGGCGACTACGAGCAGTACTTC | CASSFSGGDYEQYF | TRBJ2-7 | TRBV7-6 | TRBD2 | many
TGTGCCAGCTCAGCCCTGGGTGAGAACACCGGGGAGCTGTTTTTT | CASSALGENTGELFF | TRBJ2-2 | TRBV18 | . | many
TGTGCCAGCAGTTACGGACCTAGCGGGGGGAGCTCCTACAATGAGCAGTTCTTC | CASSYGPSGGSSYNEQFF | TRBJ2-1 | TRBV6-6 | TRBD2 | medium-sized
TGTGCCATCAGCGAGGATGACGCGAACGAGCAGTACTTC | CAISEDDANEQYF | TRBJ2-7 | TRBV10-3 | . | .
TGCGCCAGCAGCTTCACGGGCCAGGGCGATGGCTACACCTTC | CASSFTGQGDGYTF | TRBJ1-2 | TRBV5-1 | . | medium-sized
TGTGCCAGCAGCTACCAGGGTGGCTACAATGAGCAGTTCTTC | CASSYQGGYNEQFF | TRBJ2-1 | TRBV7-2 | . | many
TGTGCCAGCACCGGGACAGCGAGGGAAAAACTGTTTTTT | CASTGTAREKLFF | TRBJ1-4 | TRBV2 | TRBD1 | many
TGTGCCACCAGTCCCGGGACAGGGAGAGAGACCCAGTACTTC | CATSPGTGRETQYF | TRBJ2-5 | TRBV15 | TRBD1 | .
TGTGCCAGCAAGAGACAGGGCGCTGATTCACCCCTCCACTTT | CASKRQGADSPLHF | TRBJ1-6 | TRBV2 | TRBD1 | many
TGCGCCAGCAGCCAAGGGCCGCAGGACAGGTTTTCTTGGTGGGCTGGGGCCAACGTCCTGACTTTC | CASSQGPQDRFSWWAGANVLTF | TRBJ2-6 | TRBV4-3 | TRBD1 | large
TGCGCCAGCAGCCAAGATCTTGGGACGAGTCAATCCTACGAGCAGTACTTC | CASSQDLGTSQSYEQYF | TRBJ2-7 | TRBV4-3 | . | .
TGTGCCAGCAGCTCTACCATAGGGGTAATAAGGACAGATACGCAGTATTTT | CASSSTIGVIRTDTQYF | TRBJ2-3 | TRBV7-3 | . | medium-sized
TGTGCCAGCAGTGAGTTGGGGGCCCGGGAGACCCAGTACTTC | CASSELGARETQYF | TRBJ2-5 | TRBV25-1 | . | few
TGTGCCAGCAGCCGCGACAGGGACGAGCAGTACTTC | CASSRDRDEQYF | TRBJ2-7 | TRBV6-4 | TRBD1 | many